The T cell receptor beta chain described here comes from a study of identical twins. Each CDR3 protein gets one entry after TCRdb re-called the 5' RACE reads with MiXCR. The profile shows approximately 490,000 distinct CDR3 sequences, about a fifth of them singletons. These same data were also listed under a study on yellow fever vaccine responses in identical twins.

The sequence derives from a woman between 18 and 30 years old in good health. Sequenced sample: CD4+ T cells sorted from blood.

Written as DNA, the CDR3 is TGCGCCAGCAGCCCAGGGGGACAGCTCGCAGAGACCCAGTACTTC. The encoded protein is CASSPGGQLAETQYF. The gene calls are TRBV5-1 and TRBJ2-5; 7 bases are a match to TRBD1. J gave up 4 bases and V 4 bases, and 10 bases lay outside the gene matches. The CDR3 consists of 15 residues. The germline V gene has CDR1 SGHRS and CDR2 YFSETQ.